The source of this T cell receptor (beta chain) is a study of T-cell memory formation after mild COVID-19. On the study more broadly: Across donors, TCR clusters were largely donor specific.

Study-level results: Of the contracting clones, CD4+ ones lay mainly in CM and EM, and CD8+ ones in EMRA.

TCRdb called the 5' RACE reads again in MiXCR, with one record for every CDR3 protein. The table lists some 40,000 distinct CDR3 sequences, roughly 9% of them singletons. With 8 bases removed from V and 1 base from J, the gap between germline ends came to 9 bases. Germline V gene data show CDR1 as LGHDT and CDR2 as YNNKEL (reference sequence). This CDR3 comprises 13 residues. On this clonotype itself: Its specificity is unknown.

The V gene is TRBV3-1, the J gene TRBJ1-5; D gene ambiguous. The sequencing input was PBMCs or a T cell subset sorted from them (not recorded which). This receptor was taken from an adult woman who had mild COVID-19 (a few samples of this study predate the infection). Cell type and time point are not known. CDR3 sequence: CASGRGSNQPQHF. CDR3 in DNA: TGTGCCAGCGGACGGGGAAGCAATCAGCCCCAGCATTTT.